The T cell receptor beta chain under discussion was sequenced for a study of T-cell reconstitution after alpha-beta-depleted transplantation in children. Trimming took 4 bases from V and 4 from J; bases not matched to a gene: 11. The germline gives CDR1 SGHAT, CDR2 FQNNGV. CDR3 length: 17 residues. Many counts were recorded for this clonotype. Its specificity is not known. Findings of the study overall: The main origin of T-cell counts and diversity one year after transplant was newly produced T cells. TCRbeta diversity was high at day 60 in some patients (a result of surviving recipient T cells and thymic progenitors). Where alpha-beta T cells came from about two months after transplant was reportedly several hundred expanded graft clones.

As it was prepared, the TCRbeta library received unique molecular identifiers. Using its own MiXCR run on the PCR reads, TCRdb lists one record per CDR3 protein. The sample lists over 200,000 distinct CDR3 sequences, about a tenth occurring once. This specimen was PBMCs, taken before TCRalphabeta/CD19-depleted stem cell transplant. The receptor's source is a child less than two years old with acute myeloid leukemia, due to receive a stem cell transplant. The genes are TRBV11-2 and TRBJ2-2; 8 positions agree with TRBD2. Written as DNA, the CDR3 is TGTGCCAGCAGCTCCTCGGCGGGAGGTTTGGCCACCGGGGAGCTGTTTTTT. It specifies CASSSSAGGLATGELFF.